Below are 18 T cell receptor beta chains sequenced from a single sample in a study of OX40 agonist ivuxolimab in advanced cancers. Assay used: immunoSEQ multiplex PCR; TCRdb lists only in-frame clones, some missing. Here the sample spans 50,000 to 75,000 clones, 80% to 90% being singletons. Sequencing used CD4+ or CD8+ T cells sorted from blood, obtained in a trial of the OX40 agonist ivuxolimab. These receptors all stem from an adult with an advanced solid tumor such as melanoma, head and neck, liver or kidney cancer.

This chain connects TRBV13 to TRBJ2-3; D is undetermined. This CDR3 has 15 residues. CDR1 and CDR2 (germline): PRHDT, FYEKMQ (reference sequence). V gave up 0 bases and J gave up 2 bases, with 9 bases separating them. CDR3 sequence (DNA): TGTGCCAGCAGCTTAGGATTAGATAACACAGATACGCAGTATTTT. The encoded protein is CASSLGLDNTDTQYF.

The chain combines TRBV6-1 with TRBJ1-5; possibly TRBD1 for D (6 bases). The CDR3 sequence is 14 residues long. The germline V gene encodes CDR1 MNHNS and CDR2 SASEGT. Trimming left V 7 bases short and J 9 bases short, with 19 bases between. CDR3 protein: CASNQIRGEGPQHF. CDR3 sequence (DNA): TGTGCCAGCAACCAAATAAGGGGGGAAGGGCCCCAGCATTTT.

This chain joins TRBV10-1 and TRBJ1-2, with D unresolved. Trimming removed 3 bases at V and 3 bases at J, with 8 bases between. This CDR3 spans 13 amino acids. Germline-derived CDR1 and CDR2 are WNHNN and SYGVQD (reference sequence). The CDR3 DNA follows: TGCGCCAGCAGTGACACGGCGGACTATGGCTACACCTTC. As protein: CASSDTADYGYTF.

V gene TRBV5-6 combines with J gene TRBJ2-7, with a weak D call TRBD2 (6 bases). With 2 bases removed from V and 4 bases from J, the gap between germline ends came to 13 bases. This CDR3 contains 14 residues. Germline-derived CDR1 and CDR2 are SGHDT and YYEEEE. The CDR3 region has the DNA TGTGCCAGCAGCTTCCGGGACTCAAAATACGAGCAGTACTTC. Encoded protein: CASSFRDSKYEQYF.

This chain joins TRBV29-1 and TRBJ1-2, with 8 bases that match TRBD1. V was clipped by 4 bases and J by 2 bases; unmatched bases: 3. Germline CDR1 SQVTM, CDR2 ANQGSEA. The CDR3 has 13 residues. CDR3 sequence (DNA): TGCAGCGTTGGGACAGGGCGAAACTATGGCTACACCTTC. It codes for CSVGTGRNYGYTF.

CDR3 amino acids: CASSIDSRTRRYEQFF. In nucleotides, the CDR3 is TGTGCCAGTAGTATAGATTCCCGGACTAGACGGTATGAGCAGTTCTTC. The chain joins TRBV19 to TRBJ2-1; 7 positions match TRBD2. CDR1 LNHDA and CDR2 SQIVND come from the germline V gene (reference sequence). The CDR3 runs to 16 residues. Trimming at V came to 0 bases and at J to 8 bases, leaving 10 bases not matched to a gene.

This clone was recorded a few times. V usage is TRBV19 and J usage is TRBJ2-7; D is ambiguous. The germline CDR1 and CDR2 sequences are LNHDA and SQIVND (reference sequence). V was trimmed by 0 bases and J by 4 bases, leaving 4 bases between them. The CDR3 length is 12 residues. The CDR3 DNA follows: TGTGCCAGTAGTATAGATCAGTACGAGCAGTACTTC. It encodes CASSIDQYEQYF.

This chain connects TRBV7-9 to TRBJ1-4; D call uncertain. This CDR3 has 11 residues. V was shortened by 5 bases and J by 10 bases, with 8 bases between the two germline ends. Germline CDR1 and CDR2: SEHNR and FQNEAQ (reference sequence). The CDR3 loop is CASSIYSKLFF. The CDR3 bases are TGTGCCAGCAGCATCTACTCAAAACTGTTTTTT.

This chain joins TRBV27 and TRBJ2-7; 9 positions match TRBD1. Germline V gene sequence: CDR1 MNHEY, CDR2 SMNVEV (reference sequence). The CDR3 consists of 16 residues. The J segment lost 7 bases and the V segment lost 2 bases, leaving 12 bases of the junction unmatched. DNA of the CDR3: TGTGCCAGCAGTTTAGAGCCGGGACAGGGAGGGCTGGAGCAGTACTTC. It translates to CASSLEPGQGGLEQYF.

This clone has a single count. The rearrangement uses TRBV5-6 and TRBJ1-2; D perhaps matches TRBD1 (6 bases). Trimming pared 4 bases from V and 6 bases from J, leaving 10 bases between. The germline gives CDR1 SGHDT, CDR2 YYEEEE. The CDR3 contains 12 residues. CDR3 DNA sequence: TGTGCCAGCAGCCCAGGGGATCATGGCTACACCTTC. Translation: CASSPGDHGYTF.

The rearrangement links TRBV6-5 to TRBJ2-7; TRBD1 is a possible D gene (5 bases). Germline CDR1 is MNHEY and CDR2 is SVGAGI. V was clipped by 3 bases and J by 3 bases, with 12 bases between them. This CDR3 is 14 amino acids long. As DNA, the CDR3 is TGTGCCAGCAGTTATACAGGCCCGGGCTACGAGCAGTACTTC. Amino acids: CASSYTGPGYEQYF.

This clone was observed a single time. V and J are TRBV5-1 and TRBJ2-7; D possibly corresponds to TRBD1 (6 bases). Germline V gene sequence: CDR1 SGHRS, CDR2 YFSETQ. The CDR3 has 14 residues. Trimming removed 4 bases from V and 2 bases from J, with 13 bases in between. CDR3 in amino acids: CASSNSRDTYEQYF. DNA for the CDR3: TGCGCCAGCAGCAACAGCCGGGACACCTACGAGCAGTACTTC.

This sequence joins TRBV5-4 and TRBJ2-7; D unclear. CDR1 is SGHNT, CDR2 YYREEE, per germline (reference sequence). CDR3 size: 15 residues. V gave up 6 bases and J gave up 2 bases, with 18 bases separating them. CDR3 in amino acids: CASTPWPNGAYEQYF. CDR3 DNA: TGTGCCAGCACCCCCTGGCCCAACGGCGCCTACGAGCAGTACTTC. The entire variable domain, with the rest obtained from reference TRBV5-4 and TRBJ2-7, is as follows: ETGVTQSPTHLIKTRGQQVTLRCSSQSGHNTVSWYQQALGQGPQFIFQYYREEENGRGNFPPRFSGLQFPNYSSELNVNALELDDSALYLCASTPWPNGAYEQYFGPGTRLTVT.

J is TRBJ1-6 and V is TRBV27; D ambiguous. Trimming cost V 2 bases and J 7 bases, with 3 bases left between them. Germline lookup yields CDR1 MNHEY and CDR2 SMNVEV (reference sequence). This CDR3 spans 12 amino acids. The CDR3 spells CASSLGNSPLHF. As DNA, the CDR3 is TGTGCCAGCAGTTTAGGGAATTCACCCCTCCACTTT.

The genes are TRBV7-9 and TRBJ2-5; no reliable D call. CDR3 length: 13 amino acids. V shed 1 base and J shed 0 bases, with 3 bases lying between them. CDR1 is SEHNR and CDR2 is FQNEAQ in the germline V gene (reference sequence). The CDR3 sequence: CASSLVNQETQYF. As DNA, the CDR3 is TGTGCCAGCAGCTTAGTGAACCAAGAGACCCAGTACTTC.

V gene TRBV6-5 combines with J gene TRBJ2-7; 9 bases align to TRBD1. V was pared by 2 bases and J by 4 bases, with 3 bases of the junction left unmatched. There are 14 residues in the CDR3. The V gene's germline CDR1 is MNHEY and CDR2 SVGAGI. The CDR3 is CASSYRDRAYEQYF. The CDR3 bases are TGTGCCAGCAGTTACCGGGACAGGGCTTACGAGCAGTACTTC.

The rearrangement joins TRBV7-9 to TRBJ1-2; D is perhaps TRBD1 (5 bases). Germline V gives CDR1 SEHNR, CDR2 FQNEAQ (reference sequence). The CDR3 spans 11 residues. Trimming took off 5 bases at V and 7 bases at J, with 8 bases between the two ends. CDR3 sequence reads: CASSVGVGYTF. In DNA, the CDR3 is TGTGCCAGCAGCGTAGGGGTTGGCTACACCTTC.

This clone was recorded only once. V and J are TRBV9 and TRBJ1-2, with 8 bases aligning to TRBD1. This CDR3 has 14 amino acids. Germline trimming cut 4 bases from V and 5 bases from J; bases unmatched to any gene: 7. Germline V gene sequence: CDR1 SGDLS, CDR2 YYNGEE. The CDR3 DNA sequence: TGTGCCAGCAGCCCCCAGACAGGGGAGTATGGCTACACCTTC. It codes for CASSPQTGEYGYTF.